This entry lists 6 T cell receptor beta chains sequenced from one sample in a study of T cells after yellow fever vaccination. TCRdb recomputed calls from the 5' RACE reads with MiXCR, one row per CDR3 protein. The sample has 500,000 to 650,000 distinct CDR3 sequences, roughly an eighth seen once. The sequencing used PBMCs, collected on the day of the yellow fever booster vaccination. The receptors stem from a young man who received the YFV17D yellow fever vaccine.

The V and J genes are TRBV7-2 and TRBJ2-3, with TRBD2 as a possible D gene (6 bases). The V end lost 5 bases, the J end lost 3 bases, and 21 bases lay between the germline ends. Germline V gene sequence: CDR1 SGHTA, CDR2 FQGNSA. CDR3 size: 17 residues. CDR3 amino acids: CASSRRPWRDDTDTQYF. The CDR3 DNA reads TGTGCCAGCAGCCGCCGCCCTTGGCGGGATGATACAGATACGCAGTATTTT.

This clonotype was picked up a small number of times. This chain uses TRBV20-1 with TRBJ2-2, with TRBD2 identical over 7 bases. The CDR3 runs to 13 residues. Trimming at V came to 4 bases and at J to 5 bases, leaving 4 bases not matched to a gene. The germline CDR1 and CDR2 sequences are DFQATT and SNEGSKA (reference sequence). For the CDR3, the DNA is TGCAGTGCTATAGCGGGTCAAACCGGGGAGCTGTTTTTT. Its translation: CSAIAGQTGELFF.

The chain employs TRBV11-3 and TRBJ2-1; TRBD2 matches 11 bases. Germline trimming cut 5 bases from V and 3 bases from J; bases unmatched to any gene: 3. CDR1 is SGHNT and CDR2 is YENEEA in the germline V gene. The CDR3 contains 15 residues. CDR3 amino acids: CASSTSGSGYNEQFF. Here the CDR3 DNA reads TGTGCCAGCAGCACTAGCGGGAGTGGCTACAATGAGCAGTTCTTC. The whole variable domain, filled in from reference TRBV11-3 and TRBJ2-1, reads EAGVVQSPRYKIIEKKQPVAFWCNPISGHNTLYWYLQNLGQGPELLIRYENEEAVDDSQLPKDRFSAERLKGVDSTLKIQPAELGDSAVYLCASSTSGSGYNEQFFGPGTRLTVL.

This clonotype was counted many times. The V call is TRBV4-3, the J call TRBJ1-4, with a tentative D call TRBD1 (6 bases). The germline V and J ends were trimmed by 4 bases and 0 bases, with 9 bases remaining between them. The germline V gene encodes CDR1 LGHNA and CDR2 YSLEER. This CDR3 is built from 15 residues. CDR3 amino acids: CASSRHRATNEKLFF. In DNA, the CDR3 is TGCGCCAGCAGCCGGCACAGGGCAACTAATGAAAAACTGTTTTTT.

This clonotype showed up just a few times. The rearrangement uses TRBV20-1 and TRBJ2-2, with D possibly matching TRBD2 (6 bases). In germline, CDR1 is DFQATT, CDR2 SNEGSKA (reference sequence). Between the trimmed V and J ends, which lost 3 bases and 4 bases, there was a span of 12 bases. The CDR3 contains 14 residues. CDR3 coding DNA: TGCAGTGCTAGGGGTAGCGGAGGCACCGGGGAGCTGTTTTTT. Its protein is CSARGSGGTGELFF.

This clonotype was picked up a small number of times. The V gene is TRBV28, the J gene TRBJ1-5; 8 bases line up with TRBD1. V lost 7 bases and J lost 6; bases outside the gene matches: 11. The length of the CDR3 is 15 residues. The V gene's germline CDR1 is MDHEN and CDR2 SYDVKM. The CDR3 nucleotides are TGTGCCAGCAACACAGGTACAGGGGGGAGTCAGCCCCAGCATTTT. Protein sequence: CASNTGTGGSQPQHF.